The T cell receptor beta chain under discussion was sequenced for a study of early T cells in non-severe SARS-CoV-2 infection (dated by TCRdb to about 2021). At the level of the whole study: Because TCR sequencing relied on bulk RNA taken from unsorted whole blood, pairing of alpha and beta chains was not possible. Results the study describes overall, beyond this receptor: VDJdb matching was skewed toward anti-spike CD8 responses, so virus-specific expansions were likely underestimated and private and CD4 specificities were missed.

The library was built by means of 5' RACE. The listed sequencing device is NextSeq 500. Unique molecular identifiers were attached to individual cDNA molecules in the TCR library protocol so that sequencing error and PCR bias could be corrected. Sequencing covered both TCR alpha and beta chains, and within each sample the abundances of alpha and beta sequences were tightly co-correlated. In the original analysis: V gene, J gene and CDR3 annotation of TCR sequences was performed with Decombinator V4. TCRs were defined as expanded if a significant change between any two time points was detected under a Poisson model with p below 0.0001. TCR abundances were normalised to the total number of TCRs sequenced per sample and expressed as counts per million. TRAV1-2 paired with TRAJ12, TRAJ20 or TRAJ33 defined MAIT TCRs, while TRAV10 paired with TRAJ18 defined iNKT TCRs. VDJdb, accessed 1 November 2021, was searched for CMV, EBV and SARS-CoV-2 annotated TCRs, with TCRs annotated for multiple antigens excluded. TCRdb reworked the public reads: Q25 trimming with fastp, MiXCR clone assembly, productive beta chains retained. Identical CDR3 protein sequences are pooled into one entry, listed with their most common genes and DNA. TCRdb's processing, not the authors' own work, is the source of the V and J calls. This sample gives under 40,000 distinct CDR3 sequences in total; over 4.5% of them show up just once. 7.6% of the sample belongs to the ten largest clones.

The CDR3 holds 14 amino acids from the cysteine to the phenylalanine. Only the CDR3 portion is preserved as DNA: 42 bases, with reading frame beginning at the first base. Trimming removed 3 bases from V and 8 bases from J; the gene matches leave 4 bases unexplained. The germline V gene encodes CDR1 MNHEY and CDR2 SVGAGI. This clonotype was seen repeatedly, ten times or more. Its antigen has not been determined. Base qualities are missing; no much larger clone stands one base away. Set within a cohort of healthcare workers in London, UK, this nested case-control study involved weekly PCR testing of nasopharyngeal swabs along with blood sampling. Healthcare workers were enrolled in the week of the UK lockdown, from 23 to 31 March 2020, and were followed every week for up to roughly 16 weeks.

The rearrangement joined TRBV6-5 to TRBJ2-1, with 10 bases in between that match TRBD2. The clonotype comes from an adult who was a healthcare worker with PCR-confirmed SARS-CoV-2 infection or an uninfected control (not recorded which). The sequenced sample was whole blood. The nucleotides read TGTGCCAGCAGTTATAGCGGGAGGTTGGATGAGCAGTTCTTC. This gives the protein CASSYSGRLDEQFF.